The rows below give T cell receptor beta chains drawn from one sample of a study of CD8 T cells in Susac syndrome. TCRdb recomputed calls from the immunoSEQ multiplex PCR reads with MiXCR, one row per CDR3 protein. Here the sample spans 200,000 to 250,000 distinct CDR3 sequences, 90% to 95% being singletons. Sequencing was done on a sample of CD8+ T cells from PBMCs. These receptors were obtained from a human donor with multiple sclerosis. The CDR3 runs from the conserved cysteine through the conserved F or W. Each record gives: D gene, J gene, clone size, V gene, CDR3 DNA, CDR3 protein. D genes are given only for firm matches. A clone size is listed for some rows: how often the clone was seen (once, few, many), or a class if it is expanded.

d_call: NA
j_call: TRBJ1-1
clone_size: NA
v_call: TRBV5-4
cdr3_nt: TGTGCCAGCAGCCCTGTGGAGGGCGGGTACACTGAAGCTTTCTTT
cdr3_aa: CASSPVEGGYTEAFF

d_call: NA
j_call: TRBJ2-5
clone_size: NA
v_call: TRBV3-1
cdr3_nt: TGTGCCAGCAGCCAAGCCGGTCTTCCAGAGACCCAGTACTTC
cdr3_aa: CASSQAGLPETQYF

d_call: NA
j_call: TRBJ1-1
clone_size: NA
v_call: TRBV4-3
cdr3_nt: TGCGCCAGCAGCCAAGTCGGCCGGGGGGCAAGCGAAGCTTTCTTT
cdr3_aa: CASSQVGRGASEAFF

d_call: NA
j_call: TRBJ2-2
clone_size: NA
v_call: TRBV2
cdr3_nt: TGTGCCAGCTGGAACCGGCCCGGGGAGCTGTTTTTT
cdr3_aa: CASWNRPGELFF

d_call: NA
j_call: TRBJ2-1
clone_size: NA
v_call: TRBV7-8
cdr3_nt: TGTGCCAGCAGCTTAGGGTTTAGCGGATACAATGAGCAGTTCTTC
cdr3_aa: CASSLGFSGYNEQFF

d_call: TRBD1
j_call: TRBJ1-1
clone_size: NA
v_call: TRBV27
cdr3_nt: TGTGCCAGCAGTCGACAGGGGGACACTAAAGCTTTCTTT
cdr3_aa: CASSRQGDTKAFF

d_call: NA
j_call: TRBJ1-2
clone_size: NA
v_call: TRBV27
cdr3_nt: TGTGCCAGCAGCACTCCCCGCTCTGGACAAGTTAGCTATGGCTACACCTTC
cdr3_aa: CASSTPRSGQVSYGYTF

d_call: NA
j_call: TRBJ1-2
clone_size: NA
v_call: TRBV19
cdr3_nt: TGTGCCAGTAGGACAGGTTACGACGGCTACACCTTC
cdr3_aa: CASRTGYDGYTF

d_call: NA
j_call: TRBJ1-2
clone_size: NA
v_call: TRBV5-6
cdr3_nt: TGTGCCAGCAGCGGCGGGAATAACTACTATGGCTACACCTTC
cdr3_aa: CASSGGNNYYGYTF

d_call: NA
j_call: TRBJ2-7
clone_size: NA
v_call: TRBV7-2
cdr3_nt: TGTGCCAGCAGCTTACGGGACTTTCATGTCGACGAGCAGTACTTC
cdr3_aa: CASSLRDFHVDEQYF

d_call: NA
j_call: TRBJ2-3
clone_size: NA
v_call: TRBV27
cdr3_nt: TGTGCCAGCATCAGAGAGGGCACAGATACGCAGTATTTT
cdr3_aa: CASIREGTDTQYF

d_call: NA
j_call: TRBJ2-1
clone_size: NA
v_call: TRBV30
cdr3_nt: TGTGCCTGGAGCTGGGGCTCCTACAATGAGCAGTTCTTC
cdr3_aa: CAWSWGSYNEQFF

d_call: NA
j_call: TRBJ1-5
clone_size: NA
v_call: TRBV10-2
cdr3_nt: TGCGCCAGCGGGGACCGGTATAGCAATCAGCCCCAGCATTTT
cdr3_aa: CASGDRYSNQPQHF

d_call: TRBD1
j_call: TRBJ2-7
clone_size: NA
v_call: TRBV29-1
cdr3_nt: TGCAGCGTGACGGGACAGGGGGTTGGGGAGCAGTACTTC
cdr3_aa: CSVTGQGVGEQYF

d_call: NA
j_call: TRBJ2-7
clone_size: NA
v_call: TRBV11-1
cdr3_nt: TGTGCCAGCAGCTTTACAGGGCCCTCCTACGAGCAGTACTTC
cdr3_aa: CASSFTGPSYEQYF

d_call: TRBD2
j_call: TRBJ2-1
clone_size: NA
v_call: TRBV12-3/TRBV12-4
cdr3_nt: TGTGCCAGCAGTCCAGGGACTAGCGGGGGGAACGCCTACAATGAGCAGTTCTTC
cdr3_aa: CASSPGTSGGNAYNEQFF

d_call: NA
j_call: TRBJ1-5
clone_size: NA
v_call: TRBV19
cdr3_nt: TGTGCCAGTAGTATAGCTGCGACATCCGGGCCCCAGCATTTT
cdr3_aa: CASSIAATSGPQHF

d_call: NA
j_call: TRBJ1-4
clone_size: NA
v_call: TRBV30
cdr3_nt: TGTGCCTGGGGGGACACCTCCGCGACTAATGAAAAACTGTTTTTT
cdr3_aa: CAWGDTSATNEKLFF

d_call: NA
j_call: TRBJ2-7
clone_size: NA
v_call: TRBV7-2
cdr3_nt: TGTGCCAGCAGCTTGGATCCGAGACCATCCTACGAGCAGTACTTC
cdr3_aa: CASSLDPRPSYEQYF

d_call: NA
j_call: TRBJ1-6
clone_size: NA
v_call: TRBV5-1
cdr3_nt: TGCGCCAGCAGCTTATTCCCTCCTTTTTGGTTGAAGAATTCACCCCTCCACTTT
cdr3_aa: CASSLFPPFWLKNSPLHF

d_call: NA
j_call: TRBJ1-4
clone_size: NA
v_call: TRBV19
cdr3_nt: TGTGCCAGTAGTATTTCGGGGCAGAATGAAAAACTGTTTTTT
cdr3_aa: CASSISGQNEKLFF

d_call: TRBD2
j_call: TRBJ2-7
clone_size: NA
v_call: TRBV27
cdr3_nt: TGTGCCAGCAGTAGCGGGGAAACGGACGAGCAGTACTTC
cdr3_aa: CASSSGETDEQYF

d_call: TRBD2
j_call: TRBJ2-3
clone_size: NA
v_call: TRBV30
cdr3_nt: TGTGCCTGGAGTGTACTTGGCGGGAGCGCAGATACGCAGTATTTT
cdr3_aa: CAWSVLGGSADTQYF

d_call: NA
j_call: TRBJ2-7
clone_size: NA
v_call: TRBV2
cdr3_nt: TGTGCCAGCAGTGGGATCGTGCCCTCCGAGCAGTACTTC
cdr3_aa: CASSGIVPSEQYF

d_call: TRBD2
j_call: TRBJ2-7
clone_size: NA
v_call: TRBV20-1
cdr3_nt: TGCAGTGCTAGACCATTGAGCGGGAATTACTACGAGCAGTACTTC
cdr3_aa: CSARPLSGNYYEQYF

d_call: NA
j_call: TRBJ1-2
clone_size: few
v_call: TRBV9
cdr3_nt: TGTGCCAGCAGCGTAGATGGGAGCGTGACAGACTATGGCTACACCTTC
cdr3_aa: CASSVDGSVTDYGYTF

d_call: NA
j_call: TRBJ2-1
clone_size: NA
v_call: TRBV13
cdr3_nt: TGTGCCAGCAGCTTAGAACGTAGCTCCTACAATGAGCAGTTCTTC
cdr3_aa: CASSLERSSYNEQFF

d_call: NA
j_call: TRBJ1-6
clone_size: NA
v_call: TRBV4-3
cdr3_nt: TGCGCCAGCAGCCAAGACGGAGGCCAATCTTCACCCCTCCACTTT
cdr3_aa: CASSQDGGQSSPLHF

d_call: NA
j_call: TRBJ2-5
clone_size: NA
v_call: TRBV5-1
cdr3_nt: TGCGCCAGCAGCTTTTTGGGAGAGACCCAGTACTTC
cdr3_aa: CASSFLGETQYF

d_call: TRBD2
j_call: TRBJ2-7
clone_size: once
v_call: TRBV7-9
cdr3_nt: TGTGCCAGCAGCCCGGGGGGGACCACTAGCGACCGCTACGAGCAGTACTTC
cdr3_aa: CASSPGGTTSDRYEQYF

d_call: TRBD1
j_call: TRBJ2-1
clone_size: once
v_call: TRBV12-3/TRBV12-4
cdr3_nt: TGTGCCAGCAGTCCTTGGGCGGGACAGGGAAACAATGAGCAGTTCTTC
cdr3_aa: CASSPWAGQGNNEQFF

d_call: NA
j_call: TRBJ1-2
clone_size: NA
v_call: TRBV9
cdr3_nt: TGTGCCAGCAGCGTGATGGCGGGTTCTGGCTACACCTTC
cdr3_aa: CASSVMAGSGYTF

d_call: TRBD2
j_call: TRBJ2-1
clone_size: NA
v_call: TRBV4-1
cdr3_nt: TGCGCCAGCAGCCTACGGACTAGCGCCCTCAATGAGCAGTTCTTC
cdr3_aa: CASSLRTSALNEQFF

d_call: NA
j_call: TRBJ1-1
clone_size: NA
v_call: TRBV9
cdr3_nt: TGTGCCAGCAGCGGCCCTCCGGGGGGGAACACTGAAGCTTTCTTT
cdr3_aa: CASSGPPGGNTEAFF

d_call: TRBD1
j_call: TRBJ2-1
clone_size: NA
v_call: TRBV2
cdr3_nt: TGTGCCAGCAGTGAAGGACAGGGGGCTTACAATGAGCAGTTCTTC
cdr3_aa: CASSEGQGAYNEQFF

d_call: NA
j_call: TRBJ1-1
clone_size: NA
v_call: TRBV7-2
cdr3_nt: TGTGCCAGCAGCTTAACGTCAGGGAACACTGAAGCTTTCTTT
cdr3_aa: CASSLTSGNTEAFF

d_call: TRBD1
j_call: TRBJ1-1
clone_size: NA
v_call: TRBV7-9
cdr3_nt: TGTGCCAGCAGCTTTCCAGGGGGCACTGAAGCTTTCTTT
cdr3_aa: CASSFPGGTEAFF

d_call: NA
j_call: TRBJ2-3
clone_size: NA
v_call: TRBV12-3/TRBV12-4
cdr3_nt: TGTGCCAGCAGTCCGACTAGTATCCCAGATACGCAGTATTTT
cdr3_aa: CASSPTSIPDTQYF

d_call: NA
j_call: TRBJ2-5
clone_size: NA
v_call: TRBV7-9
cdr3_nt: TGTGCCAGCAGGCTCTCTGGGGACGAAGGAGAGACCCAGTACTTC
cdr3_aa: CASRLSGDEGETQYF

d_call: NA
j_call: TRBJ2-4
clone_size: NA
v_call: TRBV21-1
cdr3_nt: TGTGCCAGCAGCAAAGCGGACGCCCTAGCCAAAAACATTCAGTACTTC
cdr3_aa: CASSKADALAKNIQYF

d_call: TRBD2
j_call: TRBJ2-1
clone_size: NA
v_call: TRBV20-1
cdr3_nt: TGCAGTGCTAGAGGTCTCACTAGCGGGGGGGCCTTTTTTGGTGAGCAGTTCTTC
cdr3_aa: CSARGLTSGGAFFGEQFF

d_call: TRBD2
j_call: TRBJ2-7
clone_size: NA
v_call: TRBV4-2
cdr3_nt: TGTGCCAGCAGCCAACTAGCGGGGGGGCTGGAAGAGCAGTACTTC
cdr3_aa: CASSQLAGGLEEQYF

d_call: TRBD1
j_call: TRBJ2-7
clone_size: NA
v_call: TRBV5-6
cdr3_nt: TGTGCCAGCAGCCCTACGACAGGGTACGACGAGCAGTACTTC
cdr3_aa: CASSPTTGYDEQYF

d_call: NA
j_call: TRBJ2-3
clone_size: NA
v_call: TRBV5-8
cdr3_nt: TGTGCCAGCAGCCCGGACCTCTGGGGCACAGATACGCAGTATTTT
cdr3_aa: CASSPDLWGTDTQYF

d_call: NA
j_call: TRBJ2-1
clone_size: NA
v_call: TRBV4-2
cdr3_nt: TGTGCCAGCAGCCAATCCTTTCAACGGGGACATGAGCAGTTCTTC
cdr3_aa: CASSQSFQRGHEQFF

d_call: NA
j_call: TRBJ2-5
clone_size: few
v_call: TRBV27
cdr3_nt: TGTGCCAGCAGGGGGCTAAAGACCCAGTACTTC
cdr3_aa: CASRGLKTQYF

d_call: TRBD1
j_call: TRBJ2-3
clone_size: NA
v_call: TRBV9
cdr3_nt: TGTGCCAGCAGTGACCGGGACAGGGTTACAGATACGCAGTATTTT
cdr3_aa: CASSDRDRVTDTQYF

d_call: TRBD2
j_call: TRBJ2-2
clone_size: NA
v_call: TRBV4-1
cdr3_nt: TGCGCCAGCAGCCAAGATTCTAGCGGGAACACCGGGGAGCTGTTTTTT
cdr3_aa: CASSQDSSGNTGELFF

d_call: NA
j_call: TRBJ1-1
clone_size: NA
v_call: TRBV16
cdr3_nt: TGTGCCAGCAGCCCTTTGGTTGCGAACACTGAAGCTTTCTTT
cdr3_aa: CASSPLVANTEAFF

d_call: NA
j_call: TRBJ2-1
clone_size: NA
v_call: TRBV6-5
cdr3_nt: TGTGCCAGCAGTTTTGGGGATCCTGGTTACAATGAGCAGTTCTTC
cdr3_aa: CASSFGDPGYNEQFF

d_call: NA
j_call: TRBJ2-4
clone_size: NA
v_call: TRBV13
cdr3_nt: TGTGCCAGCAGAGGGCAGGCTAAAAACATTCAGTACTTC
cdr3_aa: CASRGQAKNIQYF

d_call: NA
j_call: TRBJ2-7
clone_size: NA
v_call: TRBV7-9
cdr3_nt: TGTGCCAGCGGGGGGGGCCAGCGTGAGCAGTACTTC
cdr3_aa: CASGGGQREQYF

d_call: NA
j_call: TRBJ1-2
clone_size: NA
v_call: TRBV2
cdr3_nt: TGTGCCAGCGAACAAAAGGGGATCACAGGACCTAACTATGGCTACACCTTC
cdr3_aa: CASEQKGITGPNYGYTF

d_call: NA
j_call: TRBJ2-1
clone_size: NA
v_call: TRBV7-8
cdr3_nt: TGTGCCAGCAGCTTACCCCCGCGGGTGCTTTCCTACAATGAGCAGTTCTTC
cdr3_aa: CASSLPPRVLSYNEQFF

d_call: TRBD1
j_call: TRBJ2-5
clone_size: NA
v_call: TRBV7-8
cdr3_nt: TGTGCCAGCAGCTTATACAGGGGGCATGAGACCCAGTACTTC
cdr3_aa: CASSLYRGHETQYF

d_call: NA
j_call: TRBJ2-7
clone_size: once
v_call: TRBV9
cdr3_nt: TGTGCCAGCAGCGTAGGGGTATTCTCCTACGAGCAGTACTTC
cdr3_aa: CASSVGVFSYEQYF

d_call: NA
j_call: TRBJ1-2
clone_size: NA
v_call: TRBV7-9
cdr3_nt: TGTGCCAGCAGCTCGGGCAGGGGACCGCTCTCTGGCTACACCTTC
cdr3_aa: CASSSGRGPLSGYTF

d_call: TRBD1
j_call: TRBJ2-7
clone_size: NA
v_call: TRBV15
cdr3_nt: TGTGCCACCAGCAGCTGGGACAGGAGGTACGAGCAGTACTTC
cdr3_aa: CATSSWDRRYEQYF

d_call: TRBD1
j_call: TRBJ1-1
clone_size: NA
v_call: TRBV9
cdr3_nt: TGTGCCAGCAGCTCCTGGACAGGAGAGAACACTGAAGCTTTCTTT
cdr3_aa: CASSSWTGENTEAFF

d_call: NA
j_call: TRBJ2-1
clone_size: NA
v_call: TRBV7-8
cdr3_nt: TGTGCCAGCAGCTTAGCGCTGGAGAACTCCTACAATGAGCAGTTCTTC
cdr3_aa: CASSLALENSYNEQFF